The 26 T cell receptor beta chains below come from one sample, sequenced in a study of blood T cell repertoires in COVID-19. The table came from immunoSEQ multiplex PCR; TCRdb's copy has only in-frame clones and leaves some out. The table includes some 73,000 clones, approximately 85% detected once. Sequencing was performed on peripheral blood. Source of these receptors: a man aged 50 or older with COVID-19, enrolled during active disease.

J is TRBJ2-3 and V is TRBV18, with 8 bases that match TRBD1. The CDR3 runs 15 residues. Trimming removed 3 bases from V and 6 bases from J; junction bases left unmatched: 8. Germline CDR1 is KGHSH and CDR2 is LQKENI. The CDR3 nucleotides are TGTGCCAGCTCACCGAGGACAGGGTCTTTGGATACGCAGTATTTT. As protein: CASSPRTGSLDTQYF. Variable domain in full (rest from reference TRBV18 and TRBJ2-3): NAGVMQNPRHLVRRRGQEARLRCSPMKGHSHVYWYRQLPEEGLKFMVYLQKENIIDESGMPKERFSAEFPKEGPSILRIQQVVRGDSAAYFCASSPRTGSLDTQYFGPGTRLTVL.

The chain is built from TRBV11-2 and TRBJ2-3; D ambiguous. V shed 5 bases and J shed 2 bases, with 14 bases lying between them. Germline V CDR1 and CDR2: SGHAT, FQNNGV. The CDR3 has 15 residues. This CDR3 reads CASSRSGVYTDTQYF. The CDR3 nucleotides are TGTGCCAGCAGCCGGAGTGGAGTTTACACAGATACGCAGTATTTT.

V is TRBV5-1 and J is TRBJ1-5, with D tentatively TRBD1 (5 bases). V lost 0 bases and J lost 5, with 12 bases in between. This CDR3 is built from 15 residues. CDR1 is SGHRS, CDR2 YFSETQ, per germline. CDR3 sequence reads: CASSLAGALDQPQHF. Written as DNA, the CDR3 is TGCGCCAGCAGCTTGGCTGGGGCTCTGGATCAGCCCCAGCATTTT.

The V and J genes are TRBV7-2 and TRBJ1-5; 9 positions agree with TRBD1. Trimming took 6 bases from V and 2 from J; bases not matched to a gene: 2. From germline, CDR1 is SGHTA and CDR2 FQGNSA. CDR3 length equals 14 residues. The CDR3 nucleotides read TGTGCCAGCAGTTGGGACAGGGGCAATCAGCCCCAGCATTTT. This translates into CASSWDRGNQPQHF.

The rearrangement uses TRBV11-1 and TRBJ1-1; D is undetermined. V was pared by 1 base and J by 0 bases, with 9 bases between. CDR1 and CDR2 (germline): SGHAT, FQDESV (reference sequence). The CDR3 contains 15 residues. The CDR3 spells CASSLGGQLNTEAFF. CDR3 sequence (DNA): TGTGCCAGCAGCTTAGGTGGCCAATTGAACACTGAAGCTTTCTTT. Full variable domain (remainder filled in from reference TRBV11-1 and TRBJ1-1): EAEVAQSPRYKITEKSQAVAFWCDPISGHATLYWYRQILGQGPELLVQFQDESVVDDSQLPKDRFSAERLKGVDSTLKIQPAELGDSAMYLCASSLGGQLNTEAFFGQGTRLTVV.

This clone was counted ten times or more. The chain links TRBV15 to TRBJ2-1; 9 bases fit TRBD2. The CDR3 consists of 15 residues. Looked up from germline, CDR1 is LNHNV and CDR2 is YYDKDF (reference sequence). With V trimmed by 0 bases and J by 6 bases, 3 bases remained unmatched. The CDR3, as DNA: TGTGCCACCAGCAGAGAGCGGGAGGGCCCCAATGAGCAGTTCTTC. Its protein is CATSREREGPNEQFF.

The genes are TRBV2 and TRBJ1-1; a weak D match, TRBD1 (6 bases). The CDR3 totals 17 residues. Germline V gene sequence: CDR1 SNHLY, CDR2 FYNNEI. Trimming shortened V by 3 bases and J by 1 base, and 18 bases separated the two germline ends. Here the CDR3 DNA reads TGTGCCAGCAGTGAGCCGTCGGACAGTGAAACGAACACTGAAGCTTTCTTT. As protein: CASSEPSDSETNTEAFF.

The chain is built from TRBV11-3 and TRBJ2-5; 9 bases map to TRBD1. This CDR3 region has 18 residues. In germline, CDR1 is SGHNT, CDR2 YENEEA. Losses at the gene ends were 3 bases for V and 5 bases for J; bases not matched to a gene: 16. CDR3 nucleotide sequence: TGTGCCAGCAGCTTTAGAAGGTCGGGACAGGGTGGGGCGGAGACCCAGTACTTC. This sequence encodes CASSFRRSGQGGAETQYF.

This chain joins TRBV27 and TRBJ1-5; perhaps TRBD1 as D (5 bases). Germline CDR1 reads MNHEY; CDR2 reads SMNVEV (reference sequence). The CDR3 length is 13 residues. Between the trimmed V and J ends, which lost 7 bases and 6 bases, there was a span of 13 bases. The CDR3 loop reads CASTMGGGQPQHF. The CDR3 coding sequence is TGTGCCAGCACCATGGGGGGAGGTCAGCCCCAGCATTTT.

This chain joins TRBV10-3 and TRBJ2-3; D ambiguous. This CDR3 comprises 13 residues. Germline lookup yields CDR1 ENHRY and CDR2 SYGVKD. Trimming stripped 4 bases from V and 1 base from J, with 6 bases between. The CDR3: CAISGAGTDTQYF. CDR3 DNA sequence: TGTGCCATCAGTGGCGCGGGCACAGATACGCAGTATTTT.

The chain employs TRBV5-1 and TRBJ2-2; D is uncertain. This CDR3 is 14 amino acids long. Germline values: CDR1 SGHRS, CDR2 YFSETQ. V was trimmed by 5 bases and J by 6 bases, leaving 14 bases between them. The CDR3 DNA follows: TGCGCCAGCAGATTCATAAGTGGAGCCGGGGAGCTGTTTTTT. It specifies CASRFISGAGELFF.

V usage is TRBV19 and J usage is TRBJ1-5; D not resolved. Per the germline V gene, CDR1 is LNHDA and CDR2 is SQIVND (reference sequence). The CDR3 runs 13 residues. V lost 3 bases and J lost 4, with 7 bases in between. CDR3 DNA sequence: TGTGCCAGTAGTATCAGCGGAAATCAGCCCCAGCATTTT. Protein sequence: CASSISGNQPQHF.

With regard to this clone: At one boundary the junction diverges from the germline segment, which might be a read error. This chain connects TRBV3-1 (or the pseudogene TRBV3-2) to TRBJ2-1; TRBD2 matches 9 bases. This CDR3 is built from 16 residues. Looked up from germline, CDR1 is LGHDT and CDR2 is YNNKEL (reference sequence). CDR3 protein: CASSQDLGTSYDEQFF. In DNA, the CDR3 is TGTGCCAGCAGCCAAGATTTGGGGACTAGCTACGATGAGCAGTTCTTC.

The chain uses TRBV4-1 and TRBJ1-1; possible D gene TRBD1, 5 bases. CDR3 length equals 14 residues. The V gene's germline CDR1 is MGHRA and CDR2 YSYEKL. V was trimmed by 4 bases and J by 3 bases, leaving 12 bases between them. The CDR3 protein is CASSRWGGDTEAFF. The CDR3 coding sequence is TGCGCCAGCAGCCGATGGGGAGGGGACACTGAAGCTTTCTTT.

V is TRBV2 and J is TRBJ2-7; the match to TRBD1 covers 8 bases. Trimming at V came to 4 bases and at J to 3 bases, leaving 5 bases not matched to a gene. This CDR3 is 14 amino acids long. CDR1 and CDR2 from the germline V gene are SNHLY and FYNNEI. DNA for the CDR3: TGTGCCAGCAGTGCCCAGGGGGCCAGCTACGAGCAGTACTTC. Its protein is CASSAQGASYEQYF.

This clone was detected only once. The chain is built from TRBV7-2 and TRBJ2-1, with 7 bases that match TRBD2. V was clipped by 5 bases and J by 10 bases; unmatched bases: 8. Germline CDR1 reads SGHTA; CDR2 reads FQGNSA. The CDR3 covers 13 residues. The CDR3 protein is CASSVGGTTEQFF. CDR3 in DNA: TGTGCCAGCAGCGTCGGGGGGACTACCGAGCAGTTCTTC.

The rearrangement links TRBV19 to TRBJ1-1; possibly TRBD1 for D (6 bases). The V end lost 10 bases, the J end lost 3 bases, and 15 bases lay between the germline ends. Germline loops: CDR1 LNHDA, CDR2 SQIVND (reference sequence). The CDR3 is 13 amino acids. DNA of the CDR3: TGTGCCACTAATAGGGGGGGCTACACTGAAGCTTTCTTT. Translating it yields CATNRGGYTEAFF.

V is TRBV6-4 and J is TRBJ2-4, with D unclear. The CDR3 loop spans 15 amino acids. V lost 6 bases, J lost 0 bases, and 12 bases lay in between. Germline V gene data show CDR1 as MRHNA and CDR2 as SNTAGT. CDR3 in amino acids: CASSGRLLAKNIQYF. The CDR3 bases are TGTGCCAGCAGCGGTCGACTGTTAGCCAAAAACATTCAGTACTTC.

V and J are TRBV28 and TRBJ1-4; the D gene is possibly TRBD1 (6 bases). Trimming stripped 6 bases from V and 11 bases from J, with 22 bases between. Germline V gives CDR1 MDHEN, CDR2 SYDVKM. The CDR3 length is 15 residues. As DNA, the CDR3 is TGTGCCAGCAGCCGAAAACAGGGAAATACGGTGAAACTGTTTTTT. Its translation: CASSRKQGNTVKLFF.

The chain uses TRBV11-2 and TRBJ1-3; TRBD1 matches at 9 bases. CDR3 length: 15 amino acids. J gave up 4 bases and V 3 bases, and 4 bases lay outside the gene matches. Germline V CDR1 and CDR2: SGHAT, FQNNGV. CDR3 nucleotide sequence: TGTGCCAGCAGCTTTGGGACAGGGACCGGAAACACCATATATTTT. This translates into CASSFGTGTGNTIYF.

The J gene is TRBJ2-7, the V gene TRBV6-2 or TRBV6-3, with a weak D call TRBD1 (6 bases). Trimming removed 2 bases at V and 0 bases at J, with 11 bases between. Germline values: CDR1 MNHEY, CDR2 SVGEGT. The CDR3 is 15 amino acids. Here the CDR3 DNA reads TGTGCCAGCAGTTACGGCAGGGGAAGCTCCTACGAGCAGTACTTC. Amino acid sequence: CASSYGRGSSYEQYF.

The chain employs TRBV14 and TRBJ2-3; the match to TRBD1 covers 8 bases. The CDR3 runs to 15 residues. CDR1 and CDR2 (germline): SGHDN, FVKESK. J gave up 6 bases and V 6 bases, and 11 bases lay outside the gene matches. The CDR3 coding sequence is TGTGCCAGCAGTTTCAGCAGGACAGGGATTGATACGCAGTATTTT. Translation: CASSFSRTGIDTQYF.

V is TRBV6-5 and J is TRBJ2-7; 7 nucleotides match TRBD2. With V trimmed by 10 bases and J by 3 bases, 9 bases remained unmatched. Germline CDR1 and CDR2: MNHEY and SVGAGI. The length of the CDR3 is 13 residues. The chain's CDR3 is CATSGGRNYEQYF. The CDR3 DNA sequence: TGTGCCACTAGCGGTGGCAGGAACTACGAGCAGTACTTC.

In this sample, this clone turned up a few times. The chain employs TRBV28 and TRBJ1-6; 9 nucleotides match TRBD1. Germline V gives CDR1 MDHEN, CDR2 SYDVKM. The CDR3 sequence is 13 residues long. J was trimmed by 14 bases and V by 8 bases; bases with no gene match: 10. This chain's CDR3 is CASLTAGQGSLHF. DNA for the CDR3: TGTGCCAGCTTAACCGCGGGACAGGGATCCCTCCACTTT.

The chain employs TRBV28 and TRBJ2-7, with 9 positions matching TRBD1. CDR3 size: 13 residues. Trimming at V came to 8 bases and at J to 6 bases, leaving 8 bases not matched to a gene. CDR1 MDHEN and CDR2 SYDVKM come from the germline V gene. This CDR3 reads CASHGDRVGEQYF. For the CDR3, the DNA is TGTGCCAGCCACGGGGACAGGGTGGGCGAGCAGTACTTC.

The V and J genes are TRBV7-3 and TRBJ2-1; 11 nucleotides match TRBD1. CDR1 and CDR2 from the germline V gene are SGHTA and FQGTGA. Trimming at V came to 4 bases and at J to 4 bases, leaving 3 bases not matched to a gene. The CDR3 loop spans 15 amino acids. The CDR3 here is CASSWGQGEYNEQFF. Written as DNA, the CDR3 is TGTGCCAGCAGCTGGGGACAGGGGGAGTACAATGAGCAGTTCTTC.